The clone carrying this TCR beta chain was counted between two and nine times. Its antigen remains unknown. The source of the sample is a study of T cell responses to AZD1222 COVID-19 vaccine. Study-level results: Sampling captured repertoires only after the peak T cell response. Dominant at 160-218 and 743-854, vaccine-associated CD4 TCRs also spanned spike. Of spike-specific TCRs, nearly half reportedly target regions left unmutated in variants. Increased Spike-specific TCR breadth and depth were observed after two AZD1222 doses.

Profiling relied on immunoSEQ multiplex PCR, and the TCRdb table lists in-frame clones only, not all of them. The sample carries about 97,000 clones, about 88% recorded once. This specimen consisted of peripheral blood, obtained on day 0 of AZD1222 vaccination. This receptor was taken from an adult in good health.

Here the CDR3 reads CASSSVEDGNTEAFF. The CDR3, as DNA: TGTGCCAGCAGCTCAGTTGAAGATGGAAACACTGAAGCTTTCTTT. The rearrangement joins TRBV11-1 to TRBJ1-1, with unresolved D. This CDR3 is 15 amino acids long. The germline gives CDR1 SGHAT, CDR2 FQDESV (reference sequence). With 4 bases removed from V and 2 bases from J, the gap between germline ends came to 14 bases.